These T cell receptor beta chains were read from a single sample in a study of blood T cell repertoires in COVID-19. The protocol was immunoSEQ multiplex PCR, while the TCRdb copy is restricted to in-frame clones and leaves out a portion. The sample has fewer than 140,000 clones, 76% seen once. Sequenced sample: peripheral blood. The receptors shown here come from a man older than 75 with COVID-19, enrolled during active disease. Both conserved end residues are part of each CDR3. The order of the fields is D gene, J gene, V gene, clone size, CDR3 protein, CDR3 DNA. D genes are given only for firm matches. Size values are once, few and many counts, or a class for expanded clones, and some rows have none.

TRBD2,TRBJ2-3,TRBV4-1,.,CASSQDRATSGGGQDTQYF,TGCGCCAGCAGCCAAGATAGGGCGACTAGCGGGGGGGGCCAAGATACGCAGTATTTT
TRBD1,TRBJ1-4,TRBV14,.,CASSQDVGTGSEKLFF,TGTGCCAGCAGCCAAGATGTTGGGACAGGATCAGAAAAACTGTTTTTT
TRBD1,TRBJ2-5,TRBV29-1,few,CSVGQGAGKTQYF,TGCAGCGTTGGACAGGGGGCGGGAAAGACCCAGTACTTC
.,TRBJ1-1,TRBV7-3,few,CASSQAIQGEAFF,TGTGCCAGCAGTCAGGCCATACAGGGTGAAGCTTTCTTT
.,TRBJ2-5,TRBV6-5,.,CASRYLWGPQSETQYF,TGTGCCAGCAGGTACCTCTGGGGGCCACAGAGCGAGACCCAGTACTTC
TRBD1,TRBJ1-2,TRBV2,.,CASSGQGLPNYGYTF,TGTGCCAGCAGTGGACAGGGCCTTCCGAACTATGGCTACACCTTC
.,TRBJ1-1,TRBV9,.,CASSKYREMNTEAFF,TGTGCCAGCAGCAAGTACAGGGAAATGAACACTGAAGCTTTCTTT
TRBD1,TRBJ1-2,TRBV7-9,few,CASSLRQGTYGYTF,TGTGCCAGCAGCTTAAGACAGGGGACTTATGGCTACACCTTC
TRBD1,TRBJ2-7,TRBV6-2/TRBV6-3,.,CASSRQGAGEQYF,TGTGCCAGCAGTCGACAGGGGGCAGGGGAGCAGTACTTC
.,TRBJ1-1,TRBV5-8,.,CASSSIGGYTEAFF,TGTGCCAGCAGTTCGATCGGCGGTTACACTGAAGCTTTCTTT
TRBD1,TRBJ1-2,TRBV29-1,.,CSGQGAINSNYGYTF,TGCAGCGGACAGGGGGCTATAAACTCTAACTATGGCTACACCTTC
.,TRBJ2-2,TRBV29-1,.,CSVAYRVASNTGELFF,TGCAGCGTTGCCTACAGGGTCGCCTCGAACACCGGGGAGCTGTTTTTT
.,TRBJ2-7,TRBV5-1,.,CASSPLPGNYGEQYF,TGCGCCAGCAGCCCCCTCCCAGGGAACTATGGTGAGCAGTACTTC
.,TRBJ1-4,TRBV6-5,.,CASRLGRENEKLFF,TGTGCCAGCAGGCTCGGACGGGAGAATGAAAAACTGTTTTTT
TRBD1,TRBJ2-7,TRBV5-6,.,CASSLRGPRSYEQYF,TGTGCCAGCAGCTTGAGGGGGCCCCGCTCCTACGAGCAGTACTTC
.,TRBJ1-5,TRBV7-3,.,CASSLRRWGRHQNQPQHF,TGTGCCAGCAGCTTACGGCGGTGGGGGCGGCACCAAAATCAGCCCCAGCATTTT
TRBD2,TRBJ2-3,TRBV10-3,.,CAISGGGGTDTQYF,TGTGCCATCAGTGGGGGAGGGGGCACAGATACGCAGTATTTT
.,TRBJ2-7,TRBV7-8,.,CASSHVSGGNGEQYF,TGTGCCAGCAGCCACGTTAGTGGGGGGAACGGCGAGCAGTACTTC
.,TRBJ1-3,TRBV6-5,.,CASSYDRQSGNTIYF,TGTGCCAGCAGTTACGACAGGCAATCTGGAAACACCATATATTTT
TRBD1,TRBJ1-5,TRBV6-6,.,CASSPRTGTYSNQPQHF,TGTGCCAGCAGTCCCCGGACAGGGACTTATAGCAATCAGCCCCAGCATTTT
TRBD1,TRBJ1-2,TRBV6-4,.,CASRPSPGTGGADDGYTF,TGTGCCAGCAGACCTAGCCCCGGGACAGGGGGCGCTGACGATGGCTACACCTTC
.,TRBJ2-7,TRBV3-1/TRBV3-2,.,CASSLRTAAYEQYF,TGTGCCAGCAGCCTCAGGACTGCCGCCTACGAGCAGTACTTC
.,TRBJ2-5,TRBV11-2,.,CASSFTEQETQYF,TGTGCCAGCAGCTTTACAGAGCAAGAGACCCAGTACTTC
.,TRBJ2-3,TRBV9,few,CASSPQVGTDTQYF,TGTGCCAGCAGCCCCCAGGTTGGGACAGATACGCAGTATTTT
TRBD1,TRBJ2-7,TRBV9,.,CASSEQTGGAYEQYF,TGTGCCAGCAGCGAGCAGACAGGGGGCGCTTACGAGCAGTACTTC
.,TRBJ1-4,TRBV4-3,.,CASSQTWGVNEKLFF,TGCGCCAGCAGCCAAACCTGGGGAGTTAATGAAAAACTGTTTTTT
.,TRBJ2-7,TRBV27,once,CASSLSWGTVSYEQYF,TGTGCCAGCAGTTTATCGTGGGGGACTGTCTCCTACGAGCAGTACTTC
.,TRBJ1-6,TRBV3-1/TRBV3-2,few,CASSQGGQENSPLHF,TGTGCCAGCAGCCAAGGTGGACAAGAGAATTCACCCCTCCACTTT
.,TRBJ2-2,TRBV6-6,.,CASSHITGELFF,TGTGCCAGCAGTCACATTACCGGGGAGCTGTTTTTT
.,TRBJ1-5,TRBV28,.,CASSPPGQPQHF,TGTGCCAGCAGTCCCCCGGGTCAGCCCCAGCATTTT
TRBD2,TRBJ2-7,TRBV4-3,.,CASSQDFTSGLSYEQYF,TGCGCCAGCAGCCAAGACTTCACTAGCGGGCTCTCCTACGAGCAGTACTTC
.,TRBJ1-2,TRBV5-1,.,CASSLRTRTSSINYGYTF,TGCGCCAGCAGCCTTCGTACCCGGACTTCGAGCATTAACTATGGCTACACCTTC
.,TRBJ1-2,TRBV7-2,few,CASSPDSNYGYTF,TGTGCCAGCAGCCCGGACAGTAACTATGGCTACACCTTC
TRBD1,TRBJ1-2,TRBV28,many,CASSSQGAYGYTF,TGTGCCAGCAGTTCCCAGGGGGCATATGGCTACACCTTC
.,TRBJ1-1,TRBV7-9,.,CASSFSENTEAFF,TGTGCCAGCAGCTTCTCAGAGAACACTGAAGCTTTCTTT
.,TRBJ2-3,TRBV10-3,.,CAISVGSTYTDTQYF,TGTGCCATCAGTGTCGGGAGTACCTACACAGATACGCAGTATTTT
TRBD2,TRBJ2-7,TRBV29-1,few,CSVERVAGANSYEQYF,TGCAGCGTTGAAAGGGTAGCGGGAGCCAACTCCTACGAGCAGTACTTC
.,TRBJ1-3,TRBV5-1,.,CASSPAVVTGNSGNTIYF,TGCGCCAGCAGCCCGGCGGTGGTAACAGGGAACTCTGGAAACACCATATATTTT
TRBD2,TRBJ2-3,TRBV7-3,.,CASSTLAGPTDTQYF,TGTGCCAGCAGCACCCTAGCGGGGCCCACAGATACGCAGTATTTT
TRBD1,TRBJ1-1,TRBV20-1,.,CSAAGTGAFF,TGCAGTGCTGCCGGGACAGGAGCTTTCTTT
TRBD1,TRBJ1-6,TRBV7-8,.,CASSLAVRDRVNSPLHF,TGTGCCAGCAGCTTAGCTGTCCGGGACAGGGTTAATTCACCCCTCCACTTT
.,TRBJ1-6,TRBV23-1,few,CASSHTENLTGTPDNSPLHF,TGCGCCAGCAGTCATACCGAAAACCTCACCGGGACACCAGATAATTCACCCCTCCACTTT